Listed below are T cell receptor beta chains from one sample, sequenced in a study of OX40 agonist ivuxolimab in advanced cancers. Produced via immunoSEQ multiplex PCR; TCRdb's table is partial and in-frame only. The profile shows around 7,000 clones, about four fifths of them singletons. This specimen was CD4+ or CD8+ T cells sorted from blood, taken in a trial of the OX40 agonist ivuxolimab. These receptors were taken from an adult with an advanced solid tumor such as melanoma, head and neck, liver or kidney cancer. Both conserved end residues are part of each CDR3. D genes are given only for firm matches. Rows may omit the clone size; those that give it use once, few, many or a size class.

TRBJ1-2 | . | TRBV28 | . | TGTGCCAGCAGCCCAGGGACGGAATATGGCTACACCTTC | CASSPGTEYGYTF
TRBJ2-7 | . | TRBV6-5 | . | TGTGCCAGCAGTGAAGGACTGTCCTACGAGCAGTACTTC | CASSEGLSYEQYF
TRBJ1-3 | . | TRBV7-6 | . | TGTGCCAGCAGCTTAGAAATAGGGTCGACTGGAAACACCATATATTTT | CASSLEIGSTGNTIYF
TRBJ1-4 | TRBD1 | TRBV28 | . | TGTGCCAGCAGTTCGAATGACAGGGGGCTTACTAATGAAAAACTGTTTTTT | CASSSNDRGLTNEKLFF
TRBJ2-7 | TRBD1 | TRBV7-6 | few | TGTGCCAGCAGCGTCGGGACAGGGAAATCCTACGAGCAGTACTTC | CASSVGTGKSYEQYF
TRBJ2-5 | TRBD1 | TRBV18 | . | TGTGCCAGCTCACCGGATCCGGGACAGGGGGTCCCCCAGTACTTC | CASSPDPGQGVPQYF
TRBJ2-7 | . | TRBV6-5 | . | TGTGCCAGCAGTTACGGGGGCGAGCAGTACTTC | CASSYGGEQYF
TRBJ2-7 | . | TRBV7-9 | . | TGTGCCAGCAGTGAGTCGGCAGGGGCGGCCTACGAGCAGTACTTC | CASSESAGAAYEQYF
TRBJ2-7 | . | TRBV4-3 | . | TGCGCCAGCTCGGACACCAACTCCTACGAGCAGTACTTC | CASSDTNSYEQYF
TRBJ2-5 | . | TRBV4-3 | . | TGCGCCAGCAGCCAAAAACCGGAGGGTAGGCAAGAGACCCAGTACTTC | CASSQKPEGRQETQYF
TRBJ1-6 | TRBD1 | TRBV9 | . | TGTGCCAGCAGCGTAGGCGGTGGGACAGCAGATTCACCCCTCCACTTT | CASSVGGGTADSPLHF
TRBJ1-1 | . | TRBV7-6 | . | TGTGCCAGCAGCTTCGGGACACCGAACACTGAAGCTTTCTTT | CASSFGTPNTEAFF
TRBJ2-1 | TRBD1 | TRBV4-1 | . | TGCGCCAGCAGCCAAGATAGAGGGACAGGGGCTAGTGGTGAGTTCTTC | CASSQDRGTGASGEFF
TRBJ1-2 | . | TRBV6-5 | few | TGTGCCAGCAGTTACTCGGTTCTGTACGGGGATGGCTACACCTTC | CASSYSVLYGDGYTF
TRBJ2-7 | . | TRBV6-5 | . | TGTGCCAGCAGTTACTCACCGGGTACCTACGAGCAGTACTTC | CASSYSPGTYEQYF
TRBJ1-2 | TRBD1 | TRBV27 | . | TGTGCCAGCAGTTCCTCGACAGGGCGTAACTATGGCTACACCTTC | CASSSSTGRNYGYTF